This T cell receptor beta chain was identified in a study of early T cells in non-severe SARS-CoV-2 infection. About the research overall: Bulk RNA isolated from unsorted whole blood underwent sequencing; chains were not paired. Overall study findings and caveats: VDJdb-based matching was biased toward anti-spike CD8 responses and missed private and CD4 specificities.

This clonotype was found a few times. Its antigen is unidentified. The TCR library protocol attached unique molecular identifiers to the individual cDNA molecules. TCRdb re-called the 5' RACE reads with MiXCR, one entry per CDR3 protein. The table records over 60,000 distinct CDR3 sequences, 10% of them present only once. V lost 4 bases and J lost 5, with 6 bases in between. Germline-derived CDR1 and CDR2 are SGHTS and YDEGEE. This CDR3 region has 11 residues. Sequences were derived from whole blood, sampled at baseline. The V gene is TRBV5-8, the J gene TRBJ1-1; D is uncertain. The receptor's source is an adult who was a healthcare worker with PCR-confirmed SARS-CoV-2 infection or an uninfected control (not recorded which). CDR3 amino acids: CASSQETEAFF. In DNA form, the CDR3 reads TGTGCCAGCAGCCAGGAAACTGAAGCTTTCTTT.